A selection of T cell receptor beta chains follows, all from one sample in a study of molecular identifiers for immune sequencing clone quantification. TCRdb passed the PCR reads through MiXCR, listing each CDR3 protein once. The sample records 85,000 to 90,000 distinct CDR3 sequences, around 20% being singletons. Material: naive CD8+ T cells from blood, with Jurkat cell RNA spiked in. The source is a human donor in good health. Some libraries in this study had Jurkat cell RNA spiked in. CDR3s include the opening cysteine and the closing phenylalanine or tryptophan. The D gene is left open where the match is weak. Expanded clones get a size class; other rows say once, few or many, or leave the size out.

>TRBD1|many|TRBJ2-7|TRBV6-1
CASSEVGTGTYEQYF
TGTGCCAGCAGTGAAGTCGGGACAGGTACCTACGAGCAGTACTTC
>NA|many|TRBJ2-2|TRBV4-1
CASSQTQGLTNTGELFF
TGCGCCAGCAGCCAAACACAGGGTCTAACGAACACCGGGGAGCTGTTTTTT
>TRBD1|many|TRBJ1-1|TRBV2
CAGRPTGVSFMNTEAFF
TGTGCCGGGAGGCCGACAGGGGTATCCTTTATGAACACTGAAGCTTTCTTT
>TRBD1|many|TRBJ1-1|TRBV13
CASSQGTGYTEAFF
TGTGCCAGCAGCCAAGGGACAGGGTACACTGAAGCTTTCTTT
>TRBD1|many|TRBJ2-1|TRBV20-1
CSAADRVAYNEQFF
TGCAGTGCGGCGGACAGGGTTGCCTACAATGAGCAGTTCTTC
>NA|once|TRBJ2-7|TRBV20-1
CSARVLQSSYEQYF
TGCAGTGCTCGGGTGCTCCAGAGCTCCTACGAGCAGTACTTC
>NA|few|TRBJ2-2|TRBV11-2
CASSPARDPRFLRPNTGELFF
TGTGCCAGCAGCCCCGCTCGGGACCCCCGCTTCCTAAGGCCAAACACCGGGGAGCTGTTTTTT
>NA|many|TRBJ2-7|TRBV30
CAWSVTEQYF
TGTGCCTGGAGTGTTACTGAGCAGTACTTC
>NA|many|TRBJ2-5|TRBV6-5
CASSYSNRETQYF
TGTGCCAGCAGTTACTCGAACCGGGAGACCCAGTACTTC
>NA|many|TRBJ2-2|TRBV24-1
CATQPGAGITGELFF
TGTGCCACCCAGCCAGGGGCAGGGATCACCGGGGAGCTGTTTTTT
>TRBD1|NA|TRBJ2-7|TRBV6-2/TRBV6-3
CASSDADRSYEQYF
TGTGCCAGCAGCGACGCGGACAGGTCCTACGAGCAGTACTTC
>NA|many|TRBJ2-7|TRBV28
CASSPPPAYEQYF
TGTGCCAGCAGTCCTCCCCCGGCCTACGAGCAGTACTTC
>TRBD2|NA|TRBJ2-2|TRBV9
CASSPRRGLAGVGDTGELFF
TGTGCCAGCAGCCCGCGTCGGGGACTAGCGGGAGTCGGGGACACCGGGGAGCTGTTTTTT
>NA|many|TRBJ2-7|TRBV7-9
CASSLGLGLYEQYF
TGTGCCAGCAGCTTAGGGCTAGGCCTCTACGAGCAGTACTTC
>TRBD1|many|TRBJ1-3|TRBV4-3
CASSQEQGTMVSAGNTIYF
TGCGCCAGCAGCCAGGAACAGGGGACTATGGTTTCGGCTGGAAACACCATATATTTT
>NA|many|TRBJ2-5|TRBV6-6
CASSYSSVSLAQYF
TGTGCCAGCAGTTACTCTTCCGTAAGCTTGGCCCAGTACTTC
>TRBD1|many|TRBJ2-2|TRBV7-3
CASSATGGHTGELFF
TGTGCCAGCAGCGCGACAGGGGGACACACCGGGGAGCTGTTTTTT
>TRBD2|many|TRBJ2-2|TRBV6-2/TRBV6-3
CASTLTLAGVITGELFF
TGTGCCAGCACCCTAACCTTAGCGGGAGTTATTACCGGGGAGCTGTTTTTT
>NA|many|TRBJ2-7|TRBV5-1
CASSFESYEQYF
TGCGCCAGCAGCTTCGAGTCCTACGAGCAGTACTTC
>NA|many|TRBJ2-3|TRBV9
CASSPLRGPSTDTQYF
TGTGCCAGCAGCCCCCTTCGGGGGCCCAGCACAGATACGCAGTATTTT
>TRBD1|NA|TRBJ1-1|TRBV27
CASSFDRGWTEALF
TGTGCCAGCAGTTTTGACAGGGGCTGGACTGAAGCTCTCTTT
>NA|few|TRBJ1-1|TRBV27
CASKVSAITEAFF
TGTGCCAGCAAGGTTAGCGCGATAACTGAAGCTTTCTTT